This T cell receptor beta chain was captured by sequencing in a study of shared clonotypes between healthy human individuals (dated by TCRdb to 2019 to 2021). For the study in its entirety: The cohort comprised two women and three men aged 18 to 49 years. To increase sequencing depth and limit assay-specific biases, TCR repertoire library preparation and sequencing were carried out by different laboratories using diverse techniques. Between about 0.9 and 10 billion PBMCs per donor were obtained by leukapheresis. For each donor, CD4 naive and CD4 memory were each run on three plates, CD8 naive on two plates, and CD8 memory on one plate. The study deeply sequenced blood TCR repertoires of several healthy adults to estimate repertoire size and the extent of clonotype sharing between individuals.

Using the deep immunoSEQ assay, multiplex PCR amplified TCR CDR3 regions from genomic DNA. Extracted genomic DNA from each cell subset was distributed evenly across all wells of several immunoSEQ 96-well plates, and each plate was treated as a replicate. Each replicate PCR for sorted subsets received 150 to 250 ng genomic DNA, equal to some 32,000 T cell genomes. The purified libraries were quantified using a Qubit 3.0 fluorometer, sized with a Bioanalyzer 2100, and then quantified again using the KAPA Library Quantification kit. A separate single-read 150-cycle Illumina NextSeq 550 flow cell was used to sequence each immunoSEQ 96-well plate. On the study's bioinformatics: Because only junctional sequences without quality scores were contained in the immunoSEQ output, filtering matching that applied to full-length reads could not be performed. Sequences were annotated with PyIR, a Python wrapper for IgBLAST v1.9, and V/J genes and CDR3 were assigned using IMGT germline references. Reads were removed for weak V/J assignments (E-value above 1e-6), missing CDR3, stop codons, out-of-frame junctions, or ambiguous translated residues. V3J clonotypes were defined as sequences sharing the same inferred V gene, J gene, and CDR3 amino acid sequence. Percentage overlap between repertoires was calculated by dividing the number of shared unique clonotypes by the size of the smaller repertoire. Three approaches were used to assess repertoire richness: RTK rarefaction, the Chao1 estimator, and Recon v2.1 estimates of unobserved clonotypes. OLGA was used to compute generation probabilities for all TCRbeta clonotypes that the gDNA method yielded from a handful of donors. Drawn from immuneACCESS, this table holds only the in-frame rearrangements with V and J called that TCRdb kept. Clones are partly lost; checked studies trace under half to an unresolved V gene and leave the rest unexplained. V and J calls and clone size are copied from that table; D and trimming were computed from the DNA. The sample profile shows some 320,000 clones; around nine tenths of them were found once. The leading ten clones occupy around 15% of the sample.

General findings and caveats noted by the study authors: Estimated clonotype richness was generally larger for naive than for memory subsets. Only blood was sampled, and tissue TCR repertoires likely differ from those in blood. Higher generation probabilities were observed for clonotypes shared by all four sorted-subset donors than for non-shared clonotypes. Across several donors, approximately 5% of naive CD4, approximately 3.5% of naive CD8, under 2.5% of memory CD4, and approximately 0.4% of memory CD8 clonotypes were shared. Because the study included a small number of donors, the genetic and exposure-history diversity represented was limited. Incomplete sequencing was indicated by rarefaction of sorted-subset datasets, despite the large sequencing depth. Pairwise subsampling led to the expectation that sequencing depth would affect the degree of clonotype sharing among donors.

Via the germline V gene, CDR1 is SGHDT and CDR2 YYEEEE. The CDR3 spans 15 residues, from the cysteine through the phenylalanine. The kept DNA is CDR3 alone, 45 bases in frame from the first base. V lost 2 bases and J lost 2 bases, and the count of bases not matched to a germline gene is 6. This clone was detected only once. Its antigen remains unidentified. There are no base qualities to consult, and no much larger clone falls within one base. The donors were healthy, HIV-negative adults who had no recently reported acute infections or vaccinations. Every donor was a Caucasian adult residing in Nashville, Tennessee, USA. The CD8 memory samples were a combination of magnetically selected CD45RO+ cells and CCR7-negative CD45RA+ effector memory (TemRA) cells. After blood collection by leukapheresis, PBMCs were isolated using Ficoll-Histopaque density gradient centrifugation and then cryopreserved in the vapor phase of liquid nitrogen. Purity and quantity of every magnetically sorted T cell population were checked by analytical flow cytometry. Genomic DNA was isolated from every sorted fraction and measured by UV absorbance on a Nanodrop 2000c.

Sequenced input: memory CD8+ T cells sorted from blood. This sample's cell subset or site label indicates: CD45RO+ cells pooled with CCR7-negative TemRA cells. The origin of this receptor is a man between 18 and 35 years old in good health. The chain is assembled from TRBV5-6 and TRBJ2-5; 7 middle bases align to TRBD2. The nucleotide sequence is given as TGTGCCAGCAGCTTTGGGCTAGCGGTGCAAGAGACCCAGTACTTC. The translation is CASSFGLAVQETQYF.